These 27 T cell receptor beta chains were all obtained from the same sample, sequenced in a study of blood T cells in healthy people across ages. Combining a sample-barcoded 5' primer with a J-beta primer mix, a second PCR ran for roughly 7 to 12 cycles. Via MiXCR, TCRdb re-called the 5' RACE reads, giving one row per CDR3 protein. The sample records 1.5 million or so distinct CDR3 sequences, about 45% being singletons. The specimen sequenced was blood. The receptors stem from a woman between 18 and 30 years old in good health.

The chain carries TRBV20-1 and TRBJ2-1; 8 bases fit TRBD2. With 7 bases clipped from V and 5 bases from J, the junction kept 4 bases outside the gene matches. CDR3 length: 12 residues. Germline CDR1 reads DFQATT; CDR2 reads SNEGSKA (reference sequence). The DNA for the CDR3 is TGCAGTGAACTAGCGGATCACAATGAGCAGTTCTTC. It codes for CSELADHNEQFF.

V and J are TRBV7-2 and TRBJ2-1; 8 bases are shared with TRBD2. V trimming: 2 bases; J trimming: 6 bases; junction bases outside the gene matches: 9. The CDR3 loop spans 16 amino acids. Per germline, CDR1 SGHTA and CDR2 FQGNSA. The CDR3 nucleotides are TGTGCCAGCAGCTTATTCACTAGCGGCCAGGGCAATGAGCAGTTCTTC. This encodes CASSLFTSGQGNEQFF.

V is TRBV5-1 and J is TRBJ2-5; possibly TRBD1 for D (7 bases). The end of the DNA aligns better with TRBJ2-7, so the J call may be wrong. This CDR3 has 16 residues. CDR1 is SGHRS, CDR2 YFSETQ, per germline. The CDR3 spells CASSPGDSQSKYEQYF. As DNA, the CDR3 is TGCGCCAGCAGCCCGGGGGACAGCCAAAGCAAGTACGAGCAGTACTTC.

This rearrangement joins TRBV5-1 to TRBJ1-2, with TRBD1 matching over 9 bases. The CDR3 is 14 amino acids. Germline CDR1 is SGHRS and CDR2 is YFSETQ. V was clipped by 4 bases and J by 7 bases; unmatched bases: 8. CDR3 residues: CASSPPGQGFGYTF. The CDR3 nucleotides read TGCGCCAGCAGCCCGCCGGGACAGGGATTTGGCTACACCTTC.

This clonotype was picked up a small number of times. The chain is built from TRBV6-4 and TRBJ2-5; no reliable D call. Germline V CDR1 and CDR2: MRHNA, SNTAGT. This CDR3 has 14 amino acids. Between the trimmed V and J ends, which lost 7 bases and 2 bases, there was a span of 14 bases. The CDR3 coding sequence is TGTGCCAGCATCCAGAACACAGAGCAAGAGACCCAGTACTTC. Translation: CASIQNTEQETQYF.

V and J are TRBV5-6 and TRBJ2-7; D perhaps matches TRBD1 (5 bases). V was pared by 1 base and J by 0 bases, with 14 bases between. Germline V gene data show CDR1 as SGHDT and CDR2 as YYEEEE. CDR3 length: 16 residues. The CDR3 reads CASSLSPDSLSYEQYF. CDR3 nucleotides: TGTGCCAGCAGCTTGTCCCCCGACAGTCTCTCCTACGAGCAGTACTTC.

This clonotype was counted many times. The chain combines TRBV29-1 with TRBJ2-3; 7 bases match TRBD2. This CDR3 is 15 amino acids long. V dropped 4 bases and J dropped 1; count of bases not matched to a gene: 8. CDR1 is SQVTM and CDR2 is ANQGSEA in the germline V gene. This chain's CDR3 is CSVVPSGPGTDTQYF. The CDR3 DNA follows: TGCAGCGTTGTTCCTAGCGGACCCGGCACAGATACGCAGTATTTT.

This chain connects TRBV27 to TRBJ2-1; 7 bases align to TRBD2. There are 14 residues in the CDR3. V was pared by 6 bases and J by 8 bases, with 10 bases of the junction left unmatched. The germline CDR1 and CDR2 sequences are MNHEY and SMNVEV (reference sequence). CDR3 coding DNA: TGTGCCAGCAGGAGGAGGGCAGGGAGGGATGAGCAGTTCTTC. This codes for CASRRRAGRDEQFF.

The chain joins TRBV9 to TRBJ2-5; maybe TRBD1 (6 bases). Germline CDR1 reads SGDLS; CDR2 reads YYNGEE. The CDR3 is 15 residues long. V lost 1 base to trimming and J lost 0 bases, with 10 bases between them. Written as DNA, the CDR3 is TGTGCCAGCAGCGTAATAGGGGGTTACCAAGAGACCCAGTACTTC. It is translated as CASSVIGGYQETQYF.

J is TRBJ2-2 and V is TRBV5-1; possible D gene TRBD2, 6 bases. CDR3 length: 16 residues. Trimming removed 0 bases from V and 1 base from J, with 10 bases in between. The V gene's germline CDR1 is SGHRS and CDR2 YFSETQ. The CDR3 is CASSLAGVVNTGELFF. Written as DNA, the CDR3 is TGCGCCAGCAGCTTGGCGGGGGTCGTGAACACCGGGGAGCTGTTTTTT.

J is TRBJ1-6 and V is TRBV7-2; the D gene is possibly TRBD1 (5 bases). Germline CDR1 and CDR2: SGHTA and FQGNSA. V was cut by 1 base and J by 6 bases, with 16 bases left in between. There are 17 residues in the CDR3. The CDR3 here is CASSLGRGVHSNSPLHF. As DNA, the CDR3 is TGTGCCAGCAGCTTAGGACGGGGGGTACACAGTAATTCACCCCTCCACTTT.

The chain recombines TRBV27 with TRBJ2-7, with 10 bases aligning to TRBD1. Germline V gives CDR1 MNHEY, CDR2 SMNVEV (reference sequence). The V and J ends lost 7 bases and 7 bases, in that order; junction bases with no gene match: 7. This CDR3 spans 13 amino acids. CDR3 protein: CASTRQGANEQYF. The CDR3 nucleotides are TGTGCCAGCACGAGACAGGGGGCGAATGAGCAGTACTTC.

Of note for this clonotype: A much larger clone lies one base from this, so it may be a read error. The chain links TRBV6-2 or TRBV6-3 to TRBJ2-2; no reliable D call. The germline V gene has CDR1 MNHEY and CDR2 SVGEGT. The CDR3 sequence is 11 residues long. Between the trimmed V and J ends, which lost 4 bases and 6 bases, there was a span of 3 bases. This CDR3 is CASSWPGELFF. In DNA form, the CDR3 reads TGTGCCAGCAGTTGGCCCGGGGAGCTGTTTTTT.

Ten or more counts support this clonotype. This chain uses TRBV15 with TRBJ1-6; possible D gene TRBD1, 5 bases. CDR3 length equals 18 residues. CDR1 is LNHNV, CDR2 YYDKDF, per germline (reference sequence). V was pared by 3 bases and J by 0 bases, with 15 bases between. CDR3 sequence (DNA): TGTGCCACCAGCAGGTCCCGGACACAAGTCTCCTATAATTCACCCCTCCACTTT. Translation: CATSRSRTQVSYNSPLHF.

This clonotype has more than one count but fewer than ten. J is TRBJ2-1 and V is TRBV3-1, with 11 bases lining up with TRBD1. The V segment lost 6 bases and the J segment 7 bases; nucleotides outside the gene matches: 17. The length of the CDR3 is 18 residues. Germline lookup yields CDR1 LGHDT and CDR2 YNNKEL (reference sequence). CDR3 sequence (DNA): TGTGCCAGCAGTCCCAGCCAAGGACTCCGGGACAGGGGGAATGAGCAGTTCTTC. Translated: CASSPSQGLRDRGNEQFF.

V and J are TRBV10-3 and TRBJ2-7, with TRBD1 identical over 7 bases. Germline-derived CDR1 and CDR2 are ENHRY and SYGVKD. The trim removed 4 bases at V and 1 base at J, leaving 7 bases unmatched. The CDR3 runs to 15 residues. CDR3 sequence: CAISAFGQDSYEQYF. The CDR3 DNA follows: TGTGCCATCAGTGCATTTGGACAGGATTCCTACGAGCAGTACTTC.

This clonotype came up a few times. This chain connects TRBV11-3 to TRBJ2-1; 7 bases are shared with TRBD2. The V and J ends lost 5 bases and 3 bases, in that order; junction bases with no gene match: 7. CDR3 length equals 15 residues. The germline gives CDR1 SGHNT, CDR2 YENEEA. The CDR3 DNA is TGTGCCAGCAGCCGGGCGGGAGACCTCTACAATGAGCAGTTCTTC. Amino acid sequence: CASSRAGDLYNEQFF.

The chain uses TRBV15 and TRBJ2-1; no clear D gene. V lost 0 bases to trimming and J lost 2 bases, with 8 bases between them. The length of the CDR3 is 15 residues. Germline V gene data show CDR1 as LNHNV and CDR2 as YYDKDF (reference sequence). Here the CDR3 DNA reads TGTGCCACCAGCAGAGAGAGAGACACCTACAATGAGCAGTTCTTC. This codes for CATSRERDTYNEQFF.

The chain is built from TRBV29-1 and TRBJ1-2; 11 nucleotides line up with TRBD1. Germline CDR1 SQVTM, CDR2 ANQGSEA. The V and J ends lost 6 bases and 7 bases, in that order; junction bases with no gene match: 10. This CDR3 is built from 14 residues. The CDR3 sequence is CSVGQGVLFSGYTF. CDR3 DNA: TGCAGCGTGGGACAGGGGGTTCTATTCTCTGGCTACACCTTC.

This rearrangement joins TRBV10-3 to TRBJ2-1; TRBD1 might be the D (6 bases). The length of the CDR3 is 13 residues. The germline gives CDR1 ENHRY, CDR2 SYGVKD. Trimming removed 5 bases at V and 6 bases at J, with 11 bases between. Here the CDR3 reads CAISPQGTNEQFF. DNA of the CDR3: TGTGCCATCAGTCCACAGGGAACCAATGAGCAGTTCTTC.

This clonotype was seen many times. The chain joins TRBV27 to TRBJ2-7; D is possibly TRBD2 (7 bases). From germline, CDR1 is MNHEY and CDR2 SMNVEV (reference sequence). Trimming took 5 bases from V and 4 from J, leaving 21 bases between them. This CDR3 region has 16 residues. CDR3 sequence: CASSPNPGGQLYEQYF. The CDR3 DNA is TGTGCCAGCAGTCCGAACCCCGGGGGGCAACTTTACGAGCAGTACTTC.

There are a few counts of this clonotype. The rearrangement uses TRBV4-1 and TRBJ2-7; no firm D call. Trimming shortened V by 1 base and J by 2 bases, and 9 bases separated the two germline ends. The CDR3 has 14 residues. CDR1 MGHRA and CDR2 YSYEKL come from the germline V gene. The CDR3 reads CASSQATLAYEQYF. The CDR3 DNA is TGCGCCAGCAGCCAAGCGACTCTTGCCTACGAGCAGTACTTC.

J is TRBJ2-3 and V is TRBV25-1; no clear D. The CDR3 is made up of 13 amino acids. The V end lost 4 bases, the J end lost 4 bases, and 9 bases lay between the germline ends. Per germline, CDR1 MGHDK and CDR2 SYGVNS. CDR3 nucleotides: TGTGCCAGCAGTGCACTCCTAGCAGATACGCAGTATTTT. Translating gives CASSALLADTQYF.

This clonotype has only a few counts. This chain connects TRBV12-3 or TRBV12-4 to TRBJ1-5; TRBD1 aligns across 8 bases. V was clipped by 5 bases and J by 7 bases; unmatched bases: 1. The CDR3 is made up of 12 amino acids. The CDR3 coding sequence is TGTGCCAGCAGTAACAGGGGGCAGCCCCAGCATTTT. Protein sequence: CASSNRGQPQHF.

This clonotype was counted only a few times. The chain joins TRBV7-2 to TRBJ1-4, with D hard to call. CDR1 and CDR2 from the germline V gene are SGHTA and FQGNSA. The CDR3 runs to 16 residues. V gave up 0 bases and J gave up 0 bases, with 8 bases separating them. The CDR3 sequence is CASSLAPAATNEKLFF. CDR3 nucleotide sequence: TGTGCCAGCAGCTTAGCGCCGGCTGCAACTAATGAAAAACTGTTTTTT.

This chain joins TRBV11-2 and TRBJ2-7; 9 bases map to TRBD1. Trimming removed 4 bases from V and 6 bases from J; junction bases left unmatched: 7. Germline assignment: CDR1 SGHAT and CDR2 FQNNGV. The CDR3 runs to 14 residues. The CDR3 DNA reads TGTGCCAGCAGCTCCGGGGACAGGGTCGGCGAGCAGTACTTC. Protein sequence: CASSSGDRVGEQYF.

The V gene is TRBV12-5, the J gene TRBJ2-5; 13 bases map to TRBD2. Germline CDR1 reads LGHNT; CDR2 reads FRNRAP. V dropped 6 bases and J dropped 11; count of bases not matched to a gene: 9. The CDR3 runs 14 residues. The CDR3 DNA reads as TGTGCTAGTGGGACTAGCGGGGGGTACAGTGAGCAGTACTTC. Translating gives CASGTSGGYSEQYF.